This T cell receptor (beta chain) was sequenced for a study of early T cells in non-severe SARS-CoV-2 infection. Study overall: Bulk RNA isolated from unsorted whole blood underwent sequencing; chains were not paired. Findings of the study overall: In VDJdb matching, anti-spike CD8 responses were favored while private and CD4 specificities went missing.

The V and J ends lost 3 bases and 7 bases respectively, with 19 bases between them. The V gene's germline CDR1 is KGHSH and CDR2 LQKENI. The CDR3 has 16 amino acids. Details on this clonotype: Its matching antigen is unknown.

TCRdb itself ran the 5' RACE reads through MiXCR, one entry per CDR3 protein. The repertoire holds about 50,000 distinct CDR3 sequences, approximately 10% seen once, with around 13% in the top ten. This receptor was obtained from an adult who was a healthcare worker with PCR-confirmed SARS-CoV-2 infection or an uninfected control (not recorded which). The V call is TRBV18, the J call TRBJ1-5; D is ambiguous. Sequencing was performed on whole blood. CDR3 amino acids: CASSPARGRAAQPQHF. In DNA form, the CDR3 reads TGTGCCAGCTCACCGGCACGAGGGCGCGCGGCCCAGCCCCAGCATTTT.